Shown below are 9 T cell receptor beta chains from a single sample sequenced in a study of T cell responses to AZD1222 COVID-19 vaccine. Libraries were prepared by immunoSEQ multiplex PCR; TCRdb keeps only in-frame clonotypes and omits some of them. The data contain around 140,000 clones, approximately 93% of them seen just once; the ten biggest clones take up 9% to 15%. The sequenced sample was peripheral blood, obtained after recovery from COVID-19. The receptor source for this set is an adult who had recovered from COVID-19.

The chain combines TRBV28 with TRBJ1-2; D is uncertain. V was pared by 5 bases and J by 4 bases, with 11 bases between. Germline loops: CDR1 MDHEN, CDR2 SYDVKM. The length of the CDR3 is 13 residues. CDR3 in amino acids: CASSVAGTYGYTF. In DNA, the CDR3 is TGTGCCAGCAGTGTCGCAGGTACCTATGGCTACACCTTC.

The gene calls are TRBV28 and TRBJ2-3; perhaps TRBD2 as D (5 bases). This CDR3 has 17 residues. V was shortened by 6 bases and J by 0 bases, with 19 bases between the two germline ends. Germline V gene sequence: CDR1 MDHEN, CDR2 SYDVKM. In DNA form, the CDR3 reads TGTGCCAGCAGAGTGGACTCTCCCTTTACTAGCACAGATACGCAGTATTTT. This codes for CASRVDSPFTSTDTQYF.

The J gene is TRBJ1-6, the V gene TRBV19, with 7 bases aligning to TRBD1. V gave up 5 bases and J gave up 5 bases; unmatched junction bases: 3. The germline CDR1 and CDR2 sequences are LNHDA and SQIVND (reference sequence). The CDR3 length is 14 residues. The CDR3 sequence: CASSWDSHNSPLHF. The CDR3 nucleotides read TGTGCCAGTAGTTGGGACAGCCATAATTCACCCCTCCACTTT. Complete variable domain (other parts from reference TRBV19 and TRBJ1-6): DGGITQSPKYLFRKEGQNVTLSCEQNLNHDAMYWYRQDPGQGLRLIYYSQIVNDFQKGDIAEGYSVSREKKESFPLTVTSAQKNPTAFYLCASSWDSHNSPLHFGNGTRLTVT.

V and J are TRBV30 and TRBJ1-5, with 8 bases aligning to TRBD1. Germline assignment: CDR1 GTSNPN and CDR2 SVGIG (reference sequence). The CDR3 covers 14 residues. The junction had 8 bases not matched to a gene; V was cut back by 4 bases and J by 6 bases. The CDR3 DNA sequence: TGTGCCTGGACACTCGGACAGGGTCTTCAGCCCCAGCATTTT. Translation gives CAWTLGQGLQPQHF.

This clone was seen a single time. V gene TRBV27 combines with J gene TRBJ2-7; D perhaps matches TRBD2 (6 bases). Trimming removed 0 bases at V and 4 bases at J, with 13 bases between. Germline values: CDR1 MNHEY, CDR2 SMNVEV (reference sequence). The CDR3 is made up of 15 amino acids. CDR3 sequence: CASSLSSGGRYEQYF. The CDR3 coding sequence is TGTGCCAGCAGTTTATCGTCCGGGGGTAGGTACGAGCAGTACTTC.

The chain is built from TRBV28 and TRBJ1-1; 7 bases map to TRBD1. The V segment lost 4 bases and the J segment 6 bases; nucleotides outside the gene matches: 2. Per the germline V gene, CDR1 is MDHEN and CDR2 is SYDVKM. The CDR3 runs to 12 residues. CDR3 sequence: CASSYDRAEAFF. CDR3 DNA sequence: TGTGCCAGCAGTTACGACAGGGCTGAAGCTTTCTTT.

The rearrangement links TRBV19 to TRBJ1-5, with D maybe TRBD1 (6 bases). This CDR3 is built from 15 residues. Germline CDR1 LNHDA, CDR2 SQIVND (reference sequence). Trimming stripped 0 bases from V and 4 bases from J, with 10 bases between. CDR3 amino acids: CASSIETGQNQPQHF. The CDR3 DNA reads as TGTGCCAGTAGTATAGAAACAGGGCAAAATCAGCCCCAGCATTTT.

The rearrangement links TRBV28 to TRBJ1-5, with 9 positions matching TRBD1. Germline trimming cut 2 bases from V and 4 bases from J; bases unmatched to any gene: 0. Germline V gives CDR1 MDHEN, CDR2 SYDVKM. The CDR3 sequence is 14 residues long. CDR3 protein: CASSLGQGNQPQHF. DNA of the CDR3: TGTGCCAGCAGTTTAGGACAGGGGAATCAGCCCCAGCATTTT. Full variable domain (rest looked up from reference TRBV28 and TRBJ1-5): DVKVTQSSRYLVKRTGEKVFLECVQDMDHENMFWYRQDPGLGLRLIYFSYDVKMKEKGDIPEGYSVSREKKERFSLILESASTNQTSMYLCASSLGQGNQPQHFGDGTRLSIL.

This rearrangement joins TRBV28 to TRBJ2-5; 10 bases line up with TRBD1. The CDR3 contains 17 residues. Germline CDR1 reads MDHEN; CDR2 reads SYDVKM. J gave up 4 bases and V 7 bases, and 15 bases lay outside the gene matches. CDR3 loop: CASNGQGDSFRIETQYF. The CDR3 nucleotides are TGTGCCAGCAACGGACAGGGGGACTCTTTTCGAATAGAGACCCAGTACTTC.